Listed below are T cell receptor beta chains from one sample, sequenced in a study of cytomegalovirus exposure and HLA in healthy donors. Assay used: immunoSEQ multiplex PCR; TCRdb lists only in-frame clones, some missing. The profile shows a few hundred thousand clones, over 90% of them singletons. Sequenced: PBMCs. All receptors derive from a girl aged 2-10 years in good health and CMV-seronegative. Both conserved end residues are part of each CDR3. The order of the fields is J gene, V gene, D gene, clone size, CDR3 protein, CDR3 DNA. The D gene is left open where the match is weak. The size field is filled for only some rows; it gives once, few, many or a size class.

>TRBJ1-2|TRBV18|NA|once
CASSPLAEANYGYTF
TGTGCCAGCTCACCACTGGCGGAAGCTAACTATGGTTACACCTTC
>TRBJ2-7|TRBV27|TRBD2|NA
CASSLFPLAGPYEQYF
TGTGCCAGCAGTTTATTTCCGCTAGCGGGACCCTACGAGCAGTACTTC
>TRBJ2-1|TRBV4-1|NA|NA
CASSQETSGITGEQFF
TGCGCCAGCAGCCAAGAAACAAGTGGGATAACAGGGGAGCAGTTCTTC
>TRBJ1-4|TRBV6-6|TRBD1|once
CATRLRGLSNEKLFF
TGTGCCACCCGTCTCAGGGGGCTGTCTAATGAAAAACTGTTTTTT
>TRBJ2-7|TRBV5-1|NA|NA
CASSFLDATYEQYF
TGCGCCAGCAGCTTCCTAGATGCGACCTACGAGCAGTACTTC
>TRBJ2-2|TRBV11-2|NA|NA
CASSFIIDTGELFF
TGTGCCAGCAGCTTTATAATCGACACCGGGGAGCTGTTTTTT
>TRBJ1-2|TRBV5-4|TRBD1|once
CASTPYRGVENGYTF
TGTGCCAGCACCCCCTACAGGGGCGTGGAGAATGGCTACACCTTC
>TRBJ2-4|TRBV7-9|TRBD1|NA
CASSPQTGEDIQYF
TGTGCCAGCAGCCCTCAGACAGGGGAGGACATTCAGTACTTC
>TRBJ1-2|TRBV25-1|NA|few
CASSDDLGQKGYTF
TGTGCCAGCAGTGACGACCTTGGACAGAAAGGCTACACCTTC
>TRBJ2-7|TRBV9|TRBD2|NA
CASSVGWGLATYEQYF
TGTGCCAGCAGCGTAGGGTGGGGACTAGCGACCTACGAGCAGTACTTC
>TRBJ2-7|TRBV7-8|NA|NA
CASSGGGQHYEQYF
TGTGCCAGCAGCGGAGGGGGACAGCATTACGAGCAGTACTTC
>TRBJ1-2|TRBV29-1|NA|NA
CSVVPGDYGYTF
TGCAGCGTTGTACCGGGGGACTATGGCTACACCTTC
>TRBJ2-5|TRBV30|TRBD2|NA
CVWNWGRGEETQYF
TGTGTCTGGAATTGGGGGCGGGGGGAGGAGACCCAGTACTTC
>TRBJ2-7|TRBV21-1|NA|NA
CASSSRSSGSHEQYF
TGTGCCAGCAGCAGTAGGTCTAGCGGGAGCCACGAGCAGTACTTC
>TRBJ2-3|TRBV4-1|NA|NA
CASSQDLASFAQYF
TGCGCCAGCAGCCAAGATTTGGCTAGCTTCGCGCAGTATTTT
>TRBJ2-7|TRBV6-6|NA|NA
CAAYGPEGGQYF
TGTGCCGCGTACGGACCCGAGGGCGGGCAGTACTTC
>TRBJ1-2|TRBV6-5|TRBD1|NA
CASSPTGEYYGYTF
TGTGCCAGCAGCCCTACAGGGGAGTACTATGGCTACACCTTC
>TRBJ1-1|TRBV11-2|NA|NA
CASSLRFGTTEAFF
TGTGCCAGCAGCTTACGCTTCGGTACCACTGAAGCTTTCTTT
>TRBJ2-7|TRBV6-5|NA|NA
CASSYGASYEQYF
TGTGCCAGCAGCTACGGGGCGTCCTACGAGCAGTACTTC